Described below is a single T cell receptor (beta chain) sequence and its context. Its antigen is as yet unknown. The sample is drawn from a study of T cell responses to AZD1222 COVID-19 vaccine. Study-level findings and limits: Reportedly, nearly half of unique spike TCRs recognized epitopes outside B.1.351/B.1.1.7 mutations. Baseline testing showed seropositivity in only six or seven AZD1222 recipients. A rise in Spike-specific TCR breadth and depth followed two AZD1222 doses. The donors showed a predominance of white British ancestry and of females, with possible underestimation of clonal diversity.

V lost 0 bases, J lost 6 bases, and 11 bases lay in between. The CDR3 extends over 14 amino acids. Germline V gene lookup returns CDR1 LGHDT and CDR2 YNNKEL (reference sequence). Assay: immunoSEQ multiplex PCR; the TCRdb copy retains only in-frame clones and omits some. The sample comprises 100,000 or so clones, roughly nine tenths of which are singletons, and about 2.9% rests with the top ten. The genes are TRBV3-1 (or the pseudogene TRBV3-2) and TRBJ1-1; D uncertain. Sequences were derived from peripheral blood, sampled on day 0 of AZD1222 vaccination. This TCR derives from an adult in good health. The CDR3 spells CASSQDLRAPEAFF. The CDR3 DNA reads as TGTGCCAGCAGCCAAGATTTAAGGGCACCTGAAGCTTTCTTT.